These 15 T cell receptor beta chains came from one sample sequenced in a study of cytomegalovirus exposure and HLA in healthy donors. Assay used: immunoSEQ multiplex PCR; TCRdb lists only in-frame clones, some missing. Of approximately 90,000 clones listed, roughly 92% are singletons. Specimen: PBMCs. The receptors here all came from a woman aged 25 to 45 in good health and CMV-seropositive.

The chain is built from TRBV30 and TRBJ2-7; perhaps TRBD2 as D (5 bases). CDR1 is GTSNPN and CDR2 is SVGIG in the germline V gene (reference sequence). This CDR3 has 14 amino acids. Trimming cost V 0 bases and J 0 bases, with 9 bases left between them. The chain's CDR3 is CAWSVGSGSYEQYF. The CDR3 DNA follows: TGTGCCTGGAGTGTAGGGAGCGGCTCCTACGAGCAGTACTTC.

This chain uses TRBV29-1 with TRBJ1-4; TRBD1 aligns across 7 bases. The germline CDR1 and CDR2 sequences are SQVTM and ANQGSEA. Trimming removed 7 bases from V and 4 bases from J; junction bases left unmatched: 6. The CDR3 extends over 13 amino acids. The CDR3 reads CSAGTAYNEKLFF. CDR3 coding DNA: TGCAGCGCCGGGACAGCCTATAATGAAAAACTGTTTTTT.

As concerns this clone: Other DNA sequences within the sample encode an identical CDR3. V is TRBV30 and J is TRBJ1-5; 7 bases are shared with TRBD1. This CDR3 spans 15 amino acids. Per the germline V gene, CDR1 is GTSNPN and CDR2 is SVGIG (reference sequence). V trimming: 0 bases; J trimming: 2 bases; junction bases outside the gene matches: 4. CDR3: CAWSVRTGGNQPQHF. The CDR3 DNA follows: TGTGCCTGGAGTGTTAGGACAGGAGGCAATCAGCCCCAGCATTTT.

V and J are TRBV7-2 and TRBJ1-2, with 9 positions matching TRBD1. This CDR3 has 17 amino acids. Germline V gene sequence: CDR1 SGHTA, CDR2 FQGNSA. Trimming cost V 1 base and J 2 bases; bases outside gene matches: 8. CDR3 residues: CASSLDGGQGINYGYTF. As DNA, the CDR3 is TGTGCCAGCAGCTTAGACGGGGGACAGGGAATAAACTATGGCTACACCTTC.

The chain's CDR3 is CASSLLSGQVYEQYF. CDR3 nucleotides: TGTGCCAGCAGTTTATTATCGGGACAGGTCTACGAGCAGTACTTC. The chain links TRBV28 to TRBJ2-7, with 8 bases fitting TRBD1. Per germline, CDR1 MDHEN and CDR2 SYDVKM. This CDR3 spans 15 amino acids. The V gene end was trimmed by 1 base and the J gene end by 3 bases; junction bases not matched to a gene: 5.

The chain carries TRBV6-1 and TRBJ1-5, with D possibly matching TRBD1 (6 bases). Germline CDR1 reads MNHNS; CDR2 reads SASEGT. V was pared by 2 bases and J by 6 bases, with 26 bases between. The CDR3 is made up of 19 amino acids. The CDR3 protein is CASSERRPDSWGPSQPQHF. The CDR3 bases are TGTGCCAGCAGTGAACGCCGACCCGACAGTTGGGGGCCGAGTCAGCCCCAGCATTTT.

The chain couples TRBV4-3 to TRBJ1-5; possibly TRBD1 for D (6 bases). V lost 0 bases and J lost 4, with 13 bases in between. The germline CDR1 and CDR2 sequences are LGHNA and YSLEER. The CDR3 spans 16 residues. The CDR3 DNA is TGCGCCAGCAGCCAAGACGGGGGGGCCCTTAATCAGCCCCAGCATTTT. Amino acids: CASSQDGGALNQPQHF.

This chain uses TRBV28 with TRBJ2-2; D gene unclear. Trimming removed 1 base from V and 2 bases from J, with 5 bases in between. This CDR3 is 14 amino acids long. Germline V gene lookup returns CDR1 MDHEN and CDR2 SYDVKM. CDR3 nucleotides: TGTGCCAGCAGTTTATTAGCCAACACCGGGGAGCTGTTTTTT. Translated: CASSLLANTGELFF.

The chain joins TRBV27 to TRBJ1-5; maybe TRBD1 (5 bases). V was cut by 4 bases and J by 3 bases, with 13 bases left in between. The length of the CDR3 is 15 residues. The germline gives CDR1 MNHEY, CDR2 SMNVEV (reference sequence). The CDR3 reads CASSSGGGTNQPQHF. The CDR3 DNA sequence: TGTGCCAGCAGTTCGGGGGGAGGGACCAATCAGCCCCAGCATTTT.

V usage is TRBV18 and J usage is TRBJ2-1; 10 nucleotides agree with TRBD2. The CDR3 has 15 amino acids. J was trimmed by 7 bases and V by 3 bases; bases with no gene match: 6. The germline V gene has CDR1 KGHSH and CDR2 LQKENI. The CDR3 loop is CASSPTSGTHNEQFF. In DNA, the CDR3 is TGTGCCAGCTCACCCACTAGCGGGACTCATAATGAGCAGTTCTTC.

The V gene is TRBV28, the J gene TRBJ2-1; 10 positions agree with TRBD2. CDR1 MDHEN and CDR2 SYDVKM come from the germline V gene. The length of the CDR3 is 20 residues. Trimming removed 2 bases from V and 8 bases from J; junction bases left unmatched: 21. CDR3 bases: TGTGCCAGCAGTTTAAAGAGTTGGACAGGATCTAGCGGGAGTTATTATGAGCAGTTCTTC. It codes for CASSLKSWTGSSGSYYEQFF.

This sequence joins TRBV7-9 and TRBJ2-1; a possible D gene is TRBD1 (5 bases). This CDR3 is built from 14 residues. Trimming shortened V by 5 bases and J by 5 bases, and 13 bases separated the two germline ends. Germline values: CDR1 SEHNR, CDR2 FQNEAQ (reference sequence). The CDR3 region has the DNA TGTGCCAGCAGCCTGTGGGGCAAGCACAATGAGCAGTTCTTC. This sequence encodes CASSLWGKHNEQFF.

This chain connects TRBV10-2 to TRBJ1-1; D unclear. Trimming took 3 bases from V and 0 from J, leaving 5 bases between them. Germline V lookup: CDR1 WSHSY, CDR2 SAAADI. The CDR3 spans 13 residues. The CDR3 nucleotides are TGCGCCAGCAGTGACAGGATGAACACTGAAGCTTTCTTT. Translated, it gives CASSDRMNTEAFF.

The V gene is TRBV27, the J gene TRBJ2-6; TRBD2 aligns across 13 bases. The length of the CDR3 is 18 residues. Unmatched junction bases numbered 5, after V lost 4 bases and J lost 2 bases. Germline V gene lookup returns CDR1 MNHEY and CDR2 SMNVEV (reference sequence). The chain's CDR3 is CASSSETSGRTGANVLTF. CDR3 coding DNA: TGTGCCAGCAGTTCGGAGACTAGCGGGAGGACTGGGGCCAACGTCCTGACTTTC.

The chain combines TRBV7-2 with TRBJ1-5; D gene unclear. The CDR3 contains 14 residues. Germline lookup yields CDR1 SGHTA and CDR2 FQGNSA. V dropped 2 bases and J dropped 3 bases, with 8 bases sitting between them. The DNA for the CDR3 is TGTGCCAGCAGCTTATATCGGGACAATCAGCCCCAGCATTTT. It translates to CASSLYRDNQPQHF.